Below, one TCR beta chain is given with its context. The data derive from a study of blood T cell repertoires in COVID-19. Study-wide context: The study drew acute and convalescent COVID-19 samples from the United States, Italy and Spain.

The CDR3 sequence is 18 residues long. Libraries were prepared by immunoSEQ multiplex PCR; TCRdb keeps only in-frame clonotypes and omits some of them. The sample records over 85,000 clones, about 83% being singletons. The source of this sequence is a man aged 35 to 55 with active or convalescent COVID-19. J is TRBJ2-7 and V is TRBV21-1; whether TRBD2, the table's D call, matches the DNA was not checked. TRBV21-1 represents a pseudogene. Sequenced input: peripheral blood. CDR3 in DNA: TGTGCCAGCAGCAAAGAGGAGGAGAGACTAGCGGGGGGGAACGAGCAGTACTTC. Its translation: CASSKEEERLAGGNEQYF.